The 32 T cell receptor beta chains reported below all come from one sample, sequenced in a study of shared clonotypes between healthy human individuals. TCRdb's table, derived via immunoSEQ multiplex PCR, lists solely in-frame clones and lacks some. Of roughly 810,000 clones listed, 96% are singletons. Terminally differentiated effector memory CD45RA+ cells were excluded from the naive CD8 cells, which were CD45RO-negative and positively selected for CCR7. Sample: naive CD8+ T cells sorted from blood. These receptors came from a man aged 30 to 45 in good health.

J is TRBJ2-1 and V is TRBV4-1, with 12 positions matching TRBD2. Trimming removed 2 bases from V and 6 bases from J; junction bases left unmatched: 2. CDR1 MGHRA and CDR2 YSYEKL come from the germline V gene. The CDR3 covers 15 residues. CDR3 residues: CASSQLAGGPNEQFF. In DNA, the CDR3 is TGCGCCAGCAGCCAACTAGCGGGAGGGCCCAATGAGCAGTTCTTC.

V and J are TRBV4-3 and TRBJ1-5; the D is unclear. The CDR3 consists of 16 residues. V was shortened by 0 bases and J by 4 bases, with 13 bases between the two germline ends. CDR1 is LGHNA, CDR2 YSLEER, per germline. The CDR3 reads CASSQDLGERNQPQHF. In DNA form, the CDR3 reads TGCGCCAGCAGCCAAGATCTCGGGGAAAGGAATCAGCCCCAGCATTTT.

The chain combines TRBV6-1 with TRBJ1-1; tentatively, D is TRBD1 (6 bases). The CDR3 runs to 15 residues. Germline V gives CDR1 MNHNS, CDR2 SASEGT. V lost 4 bases and J 5 bases, leaving 17 bases between the germline ends. The CDR3 region is CASSGRGIGGTEAFF. The CDR3 nucleotides are TGTGCCAGCAGTGGCAGGGGAATCGGAGGAACTGAAGCTTTCTTT.

The rearrangement uses TRBV5-4 and TRBJ2-5; possibly TRBD1 for D (5 bases). Germline V CDR1 and CDR2: SGHNT, YYREEE (reference sequence). The CDR3 loop spans 14 amino acids. V was cut by 1 base and J by 3 bases, with 10 bases left in between. The CDR3 spells CASSLLTDEETQYF. CDR3 nucleotide sequence: TGTGCCAGCAGCTTGTTGACAGACGAAGAGACCCAGTACTTC.

This rearrangement joins TRBV5-1 to TRBJ2-3; 8 bases align to TRBD2. The CDR3 contains 15 residues. The germline V gene encodes CDR1 SGHRS and CDR2 YFSETQ. Germline trimming cut 1 base from V and 4 bases from J; bases unmatched to any gene: 5. CDR3 region: CASSLMSGRSDTQYF. The CDR3 DNA sequence: TGCGCCAGCAGCTTGATGAGCGGGAGATCAGATACGCAGTATTTT. Complete variable domain (other parts from reference TRBV5-1 and TRBJ2-3): KAGVTQTPRYLIKTRGQQVTLSCSPISGHRSVSWYQQTPGQGLQFLFEYFSETQRNKGNFPGRFSGRQFSNSRSEMNVSTLELGDSALYLCASSLMSGRSDTQYFGPGTRLTVL.

The sample holds one count of this clone. This chain uses TRBV28 with TRBJ1-5, with D unresolved. CDR3 size: 12 residues. V shed 2 bases and J shed 8 bases, with 7 bases lying between them. The germline CDR1 and CDR2 sequences are MDHEN and SYDVKM. In DNA form, the CDR3 reads TGTGCCAGCAGTTTACTCCGTGAGCCCCAGCATTTT. The encoded protein is CASSLLREPQHF.

This clone has only a few counts. This chain joins TRBV5-4 and TRBJ2-7; no clear D. The V end was cut by 0 bases, the J end by 6 bases, with 4 bases between. The CDR3 covers 11 residues. From germline, CDR1 is SGHNT and CDR2 YYREEE (reference sequence). In DNA, the CDR3 is TGTGCCAGCAGCTTGGGGTTCGAGCAGTACTTC. The encoded protein is CASSLGFEQYF.

The chain carries TRBV10-3 and TRBJ1-5; D gene ambiguous. The CDR3 has 14 residues. CDR1 is ENHRY, CDR2 SYGVKD, per germline. With 11 bases removed from V and 3 bases from J, the gap between germline ends came to 17 bases. CDR3 amino acids: CASSQNSYNQPQHF. DNA for the CDR3: TGTGCCTCCAGCCAGAACAGTTACAATCAGCCCCAGCATTTT.

In its sample, this clone was seen once. The chain recombines TRBV6-1 with TRBJ2-7; D is undetermined. This CDR3 is built from 12 residues. V lost 5 bases, J lost 5 bases, and 10 bases lay in between. Germline V gives CDR1 MNHNS, CDR2 SASEGT. CDR3 bases: TGTGCCAGCAGTCGGTATGGGAACGAGCAGTACTTC. It specifies CASSRYGNEQYF.

The chain joins TRBV27 to TRBJ2-7; a possible D gene is TRBD1 (7 bases). CDR3 length equals 15 residues. The germline V gene has CDR1 MNHEY and CDR2 SMNVEV (reference sequence). The V gene lost 5 bases and the J gene lost 5 bases, with 19 bases spanning the gap. CDR3 DNA sequence: TGTGCCAGCAGTCGACCCAGGACAGGCGGGAACGAGCAGTACTTC. Encoded protein: CASSRPRTGGNEQYF.

V is TRBV27 and J is TRBJ1-1; D might be TRBD1 (6 bases). V dropped 4 bases and J dropped 6 bases, with 12 bases sitting between them. CDR3 length: 13 amino acids. Germline CDR1 reads MNHEY; CDR2 reads SMNVEV (reference sequence). This CDR3 reads CASSSTGLPEAFF. CDR3 nucleotides: TGTGCCAGCAGTTCGACAGGCTTACCTGAAGCTTTCTTT.

This chain uses TRBV19 with TRBJ1-5; 9 bases fit TRBD1. The CDR3 is made up of 14 amino acids. Germline CDR1 is LNHDA and CDR2 is SQIVND (reference sequence). J gave up 2 bases and V 11 bases, and 7 bases lay outside the gene matches. This chain's CDR3 is CAVSWTGGNQPQHF. CDR3 nucleotides: TGTGCCGTTTCATGGACAGGGGGCAATCAGCCCCAGCATTTT.

The chain combines TRBV11-3 with TRBJ2-1, with D hard to call. Trimming shortened V by 2 bases and J by 8 bases, and 7 bases separated the two germline ends. CDR1 SGHNT and CDR2 YENEEA come from the germline V gene. This CDR3 is built from 12 residues. The CDR3 DNA reads as TGTGCCAGCAGCTTATATCCCCATGAGCAGTTCTTC. It translates to CASSLYPHEQFF.

This clone was recorded once. The chain uses TRBV28 and TRBJ1-5, with 8 bases lining up with TRBD1. This CDR3 spans 17 amino acids. Germline CDR1 reads MDHEN; CDR2 reads SYDVKM. Losses at the gene ends were 5 bases for V and 1 base for J; bases not matched to a gene: 10. The CDR3 reads CASSPWQGADSNQPQHF. CDR3 nucleotide sequence: TGTGCCAGCAGTCCCTGGCAGGGGGCGGACAGCAATCAGCCCCAGCATTTT.

About this clone itself: A junction boundary mismatches the germline segment, possibly from a read error. V is TRBV29-1 and J is TRBJ2-5; 9 bases map to TRBD2. This CDR3 comprises 14 residues. Germline loops: CDR1 SQVTM, CDR2 ANQGSEA. CDR3 amino acids: CSAEIAGVGETQYF. As DNA, the CDR3 is TGCAGCGCTGAAATAGCGGGAGTTGGTGAGACCCAGTACTTC.

This chain links TRBV28 with TRBJ1-1, with D possibly TRBD1 on 6 matching bases. This CDR3 region has 16 residues. Germline values: CDR1 MDHEN, CDR2 SYDVKM. The ends were cut back, 6 bases at V and 8 bases at J, with 25 bases in the middle. As DNA, the CDR3 is TGTGCCAGCAGCCGAGTAACTCAGGGGCTTCGCATCGAAGCTTTCTTT. It translates to CASSRVTQGLRIEAFF.

The chain is built from TRBV4-1 and TRBJ2-2, with D maybe TRBD2 (5 bases). V dropped 1 base and J dropped 2 bases, with 8 bases sitting between them. The CDR3 has 15 amino acids. Germline CDR1 MGHRA, CDR2 YSYEKL. CDR3 amino acids: CASSQVDFNTGELFF. Written as DNA, the CDR3 is TGCGCCAGCAGCCAAGTGGACTTCAACACCGGGGAGCTGTTTTTT.

The chain employs TRBV9 and TRBJ2-7; the D gene is possibly TRBD2 (5 bases). V shed 3 bases and J shed 0 bases, with 13 bases lying between them. Per the germline V gene, CDR1 is SGDLS and CDR2 is YYNGEE. The CDR3 spans 15 residues. The CDR3 here is CASSASGVLSYEQYF. In DNA form, the CDR3 reads TGTGCCAGCAGCGCCTCCGGGGTACTCTCCTACGAGCAGTACTTC.

With regard to this clone: Relative to the germline gene, one junction end is altered; a read error may explain this. The J gene is TRBJ2-1, the V gene TRBV7-9; D uncertain. The CDR3 length is 12 residues. From germline, CDR1 is SEHNR and CDR2 FQNEAQ (reference sequence). CDR3 sequence: CASSPTYYEQFF. The DNA of the CDR3 is TGTGCCAGCAGCCCAACCTACTATGAGCAGTTCTTC. Looking up the rest from reference TRBV7-9 and TRBJ2-1 gives the full variable domain: DTGVSQNPRHKITKRGQNVTFRCDPISEHNRLYWYRQTLGQGPEFLTYFQNEAQLEKSRLLSDRFSAERPKGSFSTLEIQRTEQGDSAMYLCASSPTYYEQFFGPGTRLTVL.

The chain links TRBV27 to TRBJ2-1; 10 bases line up with TRBD2. The CDR3 has 16 residues. From germline, CDR1 is MNHEY and CDR2 SMNVEV (reference sequence). The ends lost 2 bases at V and 8 bases at J; junction bases unmatched: 9. The CDR3 here is CASSLVPSGSAYEQFF. The CDR3 DNA is TGTGCCAGCAGTTTAGTCCCTAGCGGGAGTGCCTATGAGCAGTTCTTC.

The chain carries TRBV28 and TRBJ1-5; no firm D call. V gave up 3 bases and J gave up 1 base, with 7 bases separating them. This CDR3 has 14 amino acids. Per the germline V gene, CDR1 is MDHEN and CDR2 is SYDVKM. The CDR3 protein is CASSFRRSNQPQHF. In nucleotides, the CDR3 is TGTGCCAGCAGTTTCCGCCGGAGCAATCAGCCCCAGCATTTT.

The chain recombines TRBV6-5 with TRBJ1-4; D unresolved. From germline, CDR1 is MNHEY and CDR2 SVGAGI. CDR3 length: 16 amino acids. V lost 2 bases and J 0 bases, leaving 10 bases between the germline ends. DNA of the CDR3: TGTGCCAGCAGTTACGTATATGAAGCAACTAATGAAAAACTGTTTTTT. Its protein is CASSYVYEATNEKLFF.

The gene calls are TRBV6-4 and TRBJ2-1, with D hard to call. V lost 3 bases, J lost 2 bases, and 5 bases lay in between. CDR3 size: 13 residues. The germline V gene encodes CDR1 MRHNA and CDR2 SNTAGT. The CDR3 DNA reads TGTGCCAGCAGTGAGTTCCCCTACAATGAGCAGTTCTTC. Encoded protein: CASSEFPYNEQFF.

J is TRBJ2-2 and V is TRBV9; TRBD1 matches at 8 bases. V dropped 4 bases and J dropped 1; count of bases not matched to a gene: 9. This CDR3 is built from 17 residues. Germline-derived CDR1 and CDR2 are SGDLS and YYNGEE. CDR3 coding DNA: TGTGCCAGCAGCCATACTCCGGGACAGGAGAACACCGGGGAGCTGTTTTTT. Translation: CASSHTPGQENTGELFF.

A few counts support this clone. The chain combines TRBV30 with TRBJ1-2; 12 nucleotides agree with TRBD1. The V gene's germline CDR1 is GTSNPN and CDR2 SVGIG (reference sequence). This CDR3 comprises 14 residues. V was pared by 1 base and J by 6 bases, with 3 bases of the junction left unmatched. For the CDR3, the DNA is TGTGCCTGGAGTGAAGGGACAGGGGGCCATGGCTACACCTTC. Translated, it gives CAWSEGTGGHGYTF.

This chain links TRBV11-3 with TRBJ2-6; 9 positions match TRBD1. This CDR3 is 13 amino acids long. V dropped 3 bases and J dropped 12; count of bases not matched to a gene: 3. Germline CDR1 reads SGHNT; CDR2 reads YENEEA. CDR3 nucleotide sequence: TGTGCCAGCAGCTTGGGACAGGGATCCGTCCTGACTTTC. It specifies CASSLGQGSVLTF.

The rearrangement joins TRBV9 to TRBJ2-1; 8 positions match TRBD2. CDR1 SGDLS and CDR2 YYNGEE come from the germline V gene. The CDR3 length is 13 residues. V gave up 3 bases and J gave up 8 bases; unmatched junction bases: 4. CDR3 sequence (DNA): TGTGCCAGCAGCGCGACTAGCGCCTATGAGCAGTTCTTC. The encoded protein is CASSATSAYEQFF.

The rearrangement uses TRBV27 and TRBJ1-2; D is possibly TRBD1 (5 bases). Between the trimmed V and J ends, which lost 4 bases and 7 bases, there was a span of 7 bases. CDR1 is MNHEY, CDR2 SMNVEV, per germline (reference sequence). The length of the CDR3 is 11 residues. CDR3 protein: CASSSGRGYTF. As DNA, the CDR3 is TGTGCCAGCAGTTCAGGGCGTGGCTACACCTTC.

Only one count was recorded for this clone. The sample has other DNA sequences that encode this CDR3 too. V and J are TRBV11-3 and TRBJ2-5; D possibly corresponds to TRBD1 (6 bases). CDR3 length: 13 amino acids. The germline V gene encodes CDR1 SGHNT and CDR2 YENEEA. The V gene lost 5 bases and the J gene lost 2 bases, with 9 bases spanning the gap. The CDR3 loop is CASSPDSQETQYF. The CDR3, as DNA: TGTGCCAGCAGCCCGGACAGTCAAGAGACCCAGTACTTC.

This chain joins TRBV6-5 and TRBJ2-7, with 7 bases identical to TRBD2. This CDR3 contains 14 residues. Germline V gene sequence: CDR1 MNHEY, CDR2 SVGAGI. V lost 7 bases, J lost 0 bases, and 6 bases stayed unmatched. In DNA, the CDR3 is TGTGCCAGCACTGCGGGAGCCAGCTCCTACGAGCAGTACTTC. Translated, it gives CASTAGASSYEQYF.

The CDR3: CAISESGQRNEKLFF. Written as DNA, the CDR3 is TGTGCCATCAGTGAGTCAGGACAGCGTAATGAAAAACTGTTTTTT. The V gene is TRBV10-3, the J gene TRBJ1-4; possible D gene TRBD1, 6 bases. Germline CDR1 reads ENHRY; CDR2 reads SYGVKD. Between the trimmed V and J ends, which lost 0 bases and 4 bases, there was a span of 9 bases. The CDR3 is 15 amino acids.

This rearrangement joins TRBV6-1 to TRBJ2-6; D possibly matches TRBD1 or TRBD2 (5 bases each). V was trimmed by 6 bases and J by 0 bases, leaving 9 bases between them. Germline CDR1 is MNHNS and CDR2 is SASEGT. The CDR3 is 15 amino acids. The CDR3 DNA reads TGTGCCAGCAGCGGAGGACACTCTGGGGCCAACGTCCTGACTTTC. Translating it yields CASSGGHSGANVLTF.